This paragraph covers one T cell receptor beta chain sequence. This specimen comes from a study of T cell changes during pregnancy in multiple sclerosis. TCRdb's copy holds only in-frame clones and misses some; the assay was immunoSEQ multiplex PCR. Here the sample spans around 30,000 clones, more than 85% being singletons. Germline V lookup: CDR1 MRHNA, CDR2 SNTAGT. The CDR3 loop spans 13 amino acids. Trimming stripped 3 bases from V and 9 bases from J, with 12 bases between. This clonotype originated in a female donor with multiple sclerosis, enrolled in a pregnancy study. The specimen comprised CD4+ T cells from peripheral blood mononuclear cells, sampled after pregnancy. The genes are TRBV6-4 and TRBJ2-1, with TRBD2 as a possible D gene (5 bases). The CDR3 DNA follows: TGTGCCAGCAGTGAGATATCAGCGGCTGAGCAGTTCTTC. Its protein is CASSEISAAEQFF.